This T cell receptor (beta chain) was sequenced during a study of T cell clones after liver transplantation. Clones were sequenced by immunoSEQ multiplex PCR, and TCRdb holds only the in-frame ones, with some missing. Found here are about 53,000 clones, roughly 80% of them singletons; the top ten hold 7.5% to 10%. Notes on the study in general: In a couple of subjects, few donor cells limited the measurable donor-reactive repertoire.

V dropped 7 bases and J dropped 0 bases, with 10 bases sitting between them. Per the germline V gene, CDR1 is MDHEN and CDR2 is SYDVKM. CDR3 length equals 15 residues. In regard to this clone: Antigen specificity is unknown.

The rearrangement links TRBV28 to TRBJ2-6; D is possibly TRBD1 (5 bases). The receptor was isolated from a human donor who received a liver transplant. Sequenced here: CD4+ T cells from blood, sampled before liver transplant. CDR3 in amino acids: CASTAGSSGANVLTF. In nucleotides, the CDR3 is TGTGCCAGCACTGCAGGGTCCTCTGGGGCCAACGTCCTGACTTTC.